What follows are 30 T cell receptor beta chains derived from one specimen sequenced in a study of blood T cell repertoires in COVID-19. The method was immunoSEQ multiplex PCR; TCRdb's version includes in-frame clones alone and lacks a portion of them. Of some 140,000 clones listed, roughly 80% are singletons. Sequenced material: PBMCs or T cells enriched from blood (not recorded which). These receptors were taken from a man in his forties with acute COVID-19.

This chain joins TRBV15 and TRBJ1-6; TRBD1 is a possible D gene (5 bases). Deletions cut 8 bases from V and 10 bases from J, with 15 bases between. This CDR3 is 13 amino acids long. CDR1 and CDR2 (germline): LNHNV, YYDKDF (reference sequence). The CDR3 is CATWRGAGSPLHF. In DNA form, the CDR3 reads TGTGCCACCTGGAGAGGGGCTGGATCACCCCTCCACTTT.

The rearrangement links TRBV27 to TRBJ2-5; D uncertain. V was shortened by 8 bases and J by 11 bases, with 27 bases between the two germline ends. Germline loops: CDR1 MNHEY, CDR2 SMNVEV (reference sequence). The CDR3 has 15 amino acids. The CDR3 DNA is TGTGCCAGCGGTCACGGCTCCGACCAGGCAGGTTCACAGTACTTC. It codes for CASGHGSDQAGSQYF.

This chain uses TRBV3-1 (or the pseudogene TRBV3-2) with TRBJ2-1, with 11 positions matching TRBD2. J was trimmed by 8 bases and V by 4 bases; bases with no gene match: 10. This CDR3 has 16 amino acids. Germline loops: CDR1 LGHDT, CDR2 YNNKEL (reference sequence). CDR3 sequence (DNA): TGTGCCAGCAGCCCTTTTAGCGGGGGGGGCCGGGATGAGCAGTTCTTC. It yields the protein CASSPFSGGGRDEQFF.

V usage is TRBV7-2 and J usage is TRBJ2-4; 8 bases are shared with TRBD1. The CDR3 is 13 amino acids. V shed 5 bases and J 9 bases; nucleotides not matched to a gene: 6. Germline-derived CDR1 and CDR2 are SGHTA and FQGNSA. In nucleotides, the CDR3 is TGTGCCAGCAGCCTTGGGACAGGTGGCATTCAGTACTTC. Protein: CASSLGTGGIQYF.

The sample holds one count of this clone. The rearrangement links TRBV12-2 to TRBJ2-1; the table's D gene call, TRBD2, was not cross checked with the DNA. TRBV12-2 is a pseudogene. The CDR3 runs to 16 residues. CDR3 bases: TGTGCAAGTCGCTTCGCGGGCGGCGGGAGGATTAATGAGCAGTTCTTC. It yields the protein CASRFAGGGRINEQFF.

The chain links TRBV2 to TRBJ1-2; 8 bases are shared with TRBD1. Unmatched junction bases numbered 6, after V lost 4 bases and J lost 8 bases. The CDR3 runs 13 residues. Germline CDR1 SNHLY, CDR2 FYNNEI. The CDR3 sequence is CASSAQGADGYTF. In DNA form, the CDR3 reads TGTGCCAGCAGTGCCCAGGGGGCTGACGGCTACACCTTC. Full variable domain (rest looked up from reference TRBV2 and TRBJ1-2): EPEVTQTPSHQVTQMGQEVILRCVPISNHLYFYWYRQILGQKVEFLVSFYNNEISEKSEIFDDQFSVERPDGSNFTLKIRSTKLEDSAMYFCASSAQGADGYTFGSGTRLTVV.

The rearrangement joins TRBV24-1 to TRBJ2-7, with D tentatively TRBD2 (7 bases). The germline gives CDR1 KGHDR, CDR2 SFDVKD. The CDR3 is 16 amino acids. Trimming shortened V by 5 bases and J by 3 bases, and 19 bases separated the two germline ends. In DNA, the CDR3 is TGTGCCACCAGTGCCCGGAGGGCGGGGGCATACTACGAGCAGTACTTC. Translation gives CATSARRAGAYYEQYF.

This clone was counted once. The rearrangement uses TRBV28 and TRBJ2-7, with 7 bases identical to TRBD2. The CDR3 spans 15 residues. Germline CDR1 MDHEN, CDR2 SYDVKM. V lost 5 bases, J lost 9 bases, and 16 bases stayed unmatched. CDR3 in amino acids: CASSPLRDYPLGQYF. For the CDR3, the DNA is TGTGCCAGCAGTCCCCTCCGGGACTACCCTTTAGGGCAGTACTTC. Variable domain in full (rest from reference TRBV28 and TRBJ2-7): DVKVTQSSRYLVKRTGEKVFLECVQDMDHENMFWYRQDPGLGLRLIYFSYDVKMKEKGDIPEGYSVSREKKERFSLILESASTNQTSMYLCASSPLRDYPLGQYFGPGTRLTVT.

The chain combines TRBV5-8 with TRBJ1-2, with 7 positions matching TRBD1. The germline V gene has CDR1 SGHTS and CDR2 YDEGEE. Trimming took 1 base from V and 5 from J; bases not matched to a gene: 5. The CDR3 loop spans 14 amino acids. The CDR3 bases are TGTGCCAGCAGCTTGTTCCAGGGGGGATATGGCTACACCTTC. Amino acids: CASSLFQGGYGYTF.

The chain uses TRBV27 and TRBJ2-2; the match to TRBD1 covers 8 bases. The CDR3 is made up of 16 amino acids. The germline CDR1 and CDR2 sequences are MNHEY and SMNVEV (reference sequence). V trimming: 7 bases; J trimming: 4 bases; junction bases outside the gene matches: 11. CDR3 amino acids: CASTREGQVGTGELFF. The CDR3 DNA reads TGTGCCAGCACCAGAGAGGGACAGGTTGGCACCGGGGAGCTGTTTTTT.

The chain combines TRBV4-1 with TRBJ1-2; 8 positions match TRBD1. The germline V gene encodes CDR1 MGHRA and CDR2 YSYEKL. The CDR3 extends over 16 amino acids. V shed 1 base, J shed 5 bases, and the junction held 9 bases outside the gene matches. The DNA of the CDR3 is TGCGCCAGCAGCCAAGGGGAACAGGGGGGGACTTATGGCTACACCTTC. This codes for CASSQGEQGGTYGYTF.

V gene TRBV28 combines with J gene TRBJ2-7; 9 bases align to TRBD1. The germline CDR1 and CDR2 sequences are MDHEN and SYDVKM. V gave up 7 bases and J gave up 6 bases; unmatched junction bases: 7. The CDR3 is 13 residues long. The CDR3 loop reads CASTGWTGVEQYF. Here the CDR3 DNA reads TGTGCCAGCACCGGTTGGACAGGGGTCGAGCAGTACTTC.

The gene calls are TRBV12-3 or TRBV12-4 and TRBJ1-1; TRBD1 matches 7 bases. This CDR3 is built from 12 residues. J gave up 7 bases and V 6 bases, and 5 bases lay outside the gene matches. The CDR3 DNA is TGTGCCAGCAGCCCAGGGACAGATGAAGCTTTCTTT. Translating it yields CASSPGTDEAFF.

This chain uses TRBV6-5 with TRBJ2-1, with 7 bases identical to TRBD1. The CDR3 runs 14 residues. J lost 3 bases, V lost 8 bases, and 7 bases had no gene match. CDR1 is MNHEY and CDR2 is SVGAGI in the germline V gene. The CDR3 sequence is CASGTAKSYNEQFF. CDR3 sequence (DNA): TGTGCCAGCGGGACAGCAAAAAGCTACAATGAGCAGTTCTTC.

The chain carries TRBV5-1 and TRBJ2-3; 13 bases align to TRBD2. The ends lost 0 bases at V and 3 bases at J; junction bases unmatched: 4. The CDR3 contains 17 residues. Germline V gives CDR1 SGHRS, CDR2 YFSETQ. CDR3 coding DNA: TGCGCCAGCAGCTTGGGTTTACTAGCGGGAGGGACAGATACGCAGTATTTT. Protein product: CASSLGLLAGGTDTQYF.

This clone was counted only a few times. One end of the junction is discordant with germline, which a read error may explain. V usage is TRBV3-1 (or the pseudogene TRBV3-2) and J usage is TRBJ2-7; tentatively, D is TRBD2 (5 bases). This CDR3 region has 12 residues. The germline V gene encodes CDR1 LGHDT and CDR2 YNNKEL (reference sequence). DNA of the CDR3: TGTGCCAGCAGCCAAGGCCAGAGGGAGAGATGGTTC. Translated, it gives CASSQGQRERWF.

V gene TRBV24-1 combines with J gene TRBJ2-3; D remains unclear. The V gene lost 4 bases and the J gene lost 11 bases, with 15 bases spanning the gap. The length of the CDR3 is 13 residues. Germline V gives CDR1 KGHDR, CDR2 SFDVKD. DNA of the CDR3: TGTGCCACCAGTGACCTAACGGTCCATGGGCAGTATTTT. As protein: CATSDLTVHGQYF.

V usage is TRBV3-1 (or the pseudogene TRBV3-2) and J usage is TRBJ1-2, with a tentative D call TRBD1 (6 bases). From germline, CDR1 is LGHDT and CDR2 YNNKEL (reference sequence). V was trimmed by 6 bases and J by 8 bases, leaving 19 bases between them. The CDR3 sequence is 14 residues long. CDR3 bases: TGTGCCAGCAGTCCCGGGGGGTTACAGGGCGGCTACACCTTC. Encoded protein: CASSPGGLQGGYTF.

V gene TRBV24-1 combines with J gene TRBJ2-1; maybe TRBD2 (6 bases). Germline loops: CDR1 KGHDR, CDR2 SFDVKD. Between the trimmed V and J ends, which lost 6 bases and 6 bases, there was a span of 14 bases. This CDR3 spans 14 amino acids. The CDR3 loop is CATSNPGLPNEQFF. In DNA, the CDR3 is TGTGCCACCAGTAATCCGGGACTCCCCAATGAGCAGTTCTTC.

A few counts support this clone. The chain combines TRBV11-1 with TRBJ1-1, with 8 bases matching TRBD1. The CDR3 runs to 14 residues. Germline-derived CDR1 and CDR2 are SGHAT and FQDESV (reference sequence). J was trimmed by 5 bases and V by 2 bases; bases with no gene match: 4. This CDR3 reads CASSLQGADTEAFF. CDR3 nucleotides: TGTGCCAGCAGCTTACAGGGGGCGGATACTGAAGCTTTCTTT.

The chain employs TRBV7-3 and TRBJ2-2; 10 bases are shared with TRBD2. There are 17 residues in the CDR3. The V and J ends lost 2 bases and 1 base, in that order; junction bases with no gene match: 4. Germline loops: CDR1 SGHTA, CDR2 FQGTGA. CDR3 bases: TGTGCCAGCAGCTTATCCCCTAGCGGGGGGAACACCGGGGAGCTGTTTTTT. Protein sequence: CASSLSPSGGNTGELFF.

J is TRBJ2-1 and V is TRBV9; D remains unclear. V lost 4 bases to trimming and J lost 8 bases, with 16 bases between them. CDR3 length equals 14 residues. Germline V gene data show CDR1 as SGDLS and CDR2 as YYNGEE. This CDR3 reads CASSPRADRDEQFF. CDR3 bases: TGTGCCAGCAGCCCCCGAGCAGACCGGGATGAGCAGTTCTTC.

The chain combines TRBV7-3 with TRBJ1-1; D perhaps matches TRBD1 (5 bases). CDR3 length: 12 residues. V was pared by 5 bases and J by 7 bases, with 11 bases between. Germline-derived CDR1 and CDR2 are SGHTA and FQGTGA. CDR3 residues: CASSAAGGEAFF. The DNA for the CDR3 is TGTGCCAGCAGCGCCGCGGGGGGTGAAGCTTTCTTT.

The V call is TRBV7-9, the J call TRBJ1-4, with D perhaps TRBD1 (6 bases). Germline loops: CDR1 SEHNR, CDR2 FQNEAQ (reference sequence). V was trimmed by 6 bases and J by 4 bases, leaving 18 bases between them. The CDR3 length is 16 residues. This CDR3 reads CASRRTGTSNNEKLFF. Here the CDR3 DNA reads TGTGCCAGCAGGCGTACCGGGACAAGCAATAATGAAAAACTGTTTTTT.

This chain links TRBV7-9 with TRBJ1-2, with D tentatively TRBD1 (5 bases). The V gene's germline CDR1 is SEHNR and CDR2 FQNEAQ (reference sequence). CDR3 length: 15 residues. V was clipped by 3 bases and J by 5 bases, with 16 bases between them. The CDR3 region has the DNA TGTGCCAGCAGCTTGGGGGGAGCAGGGCGATATGGCTACACCTTC. Its protein is CASSLGGAGRYGYTF.

In its sample, this clone was seen once. This specimen includes other DNA sequences encoding the same CDR3. The rearrangement links TRBV12-3 or TRBV12-4 to TRBJ2-5; D possibly corresponds to TRBD2 (5 bases). This CDR3 spans 12 amino acids. The V end was cut by 2 bases, the J end by 5 bases, with 6 bases between. CDR3 amino acids: CASSLRGETQYF. The CDR3 nucleotides read TGTGCCAGCAGTTTACGCGGGGAGACCCAGTACTTC.

The V and J genes are TRBV19 and TRBJ2-5; a possible D gene is TRBD2 (6 bases). From germline, CDR1 is LNHDA and CDR2 SQIVND (reference sequence). CDR3 length: 14 residues. V lost 4 bases, J lost 5 bases, and 14 bases lay in between. CDR3: CASSTRDFGETQYF. For the CDR3, the DNA is TGTGCCAGTAGTACCCGGGACTTCGGGGAGACCCAGTACTTC.

This clone was picked up a small number of times. The gene calls are TRBV19 and TRBJ1-5; 8 positions agree with TRBD1. After removal of 10 bases from V and 0 bases from J, the junction contained 11 bases not matched to a gene. This CDR3 contains 16 residues. Germline CDR1 LNHDA, CDR2 SQIVND (reference sequence). The CDR3 here is CATSGPGGYSNQPQHF. The CDR3, as DNA: TGTGCCACTTCTGGCCCAGGGGGCTATAGCAATCAGCCCCAGCATTTT.

The chain couples TRBV6-5 to TRBJ2-5; TRBD2 is a possible D gene (7 bases). The CDR3 has 14 residues. The germline gives CDR1 MNHEY, CDR2 SVGAGI. V dropped 7 bases and J dropped 4 bases, with 16 bases sitting between them. This chain's CDR3 is CASKGEGNRETQYF. CDR3 DNA sequence: TGTGCCAGCAAGGGGGAGGGGAACCGAGAGACCCAGTACTTC.

The chain combines TRBV24-1 with TRBJ2-5, with a possible D match to TRBD2 (5 bases). Trimming removed 10 bases from V and 3 bases from J, with 5 bases in between. The CDR3 is 10 amino acids. Germline assignment: CDR1 KGHDR and CDR2 SFDVKD. Here the CDR3 DNA reads TGTGCCACGAGGGAAGAGACCCAGTACTTC. Protein: CATREETQYF.